Listed below are T cell receptor beta chains from one sample, sequenced in a study of Tregs in tolerant kidney transplant recipients. Data came from immunoSEQ multiplex PCR; TCRdb stores just in-frame clones and leaves some out. The sample lists under 95,000 clones, less than 95% occurring once. The sequencing here drew on Tregs from blood, taken before the transplant. All receptors derive from a human donor who received a combined kidney and bone marrow transplant. Both conserved end residues are part of each CDR3. D genes are given only for firm matches. Some rows mark clone size as missing; the rest say once, few, many or name a class of expanded clone.

d_gene	v_gene	abundance	j_gene	CDR3nt	CDR3aa
TRBD1	TRBV29-1	few	TRBJ2-7	TGCAGCGTGGGGGGTGGGACAGGCGTCTCCTACGAGCAGTACTTC	CSVGGGTGVSYEQYF
-	TRBV5-1	-	TRBJ2-1	TGCGCCAGCAGCGCAGGGATCCCCAGCCCCCGCTCCTACAATGAGCAGTTCTTC	CASSAGIPSPRSYNEQFF
TRBD1	TRBV7-2	-	TRBJ2-7	TGTGCCAGCAGGTCGGGACAGGGGAACTACGAGCAGTACTTC	CASRSGQGNYEQYF
TRBD1	TRBV28	-	TRBJ1-1	TGTGCCAGCAGTTTATATCTTGGGGACAGGGACCTGAACACTGAAGCTTTCTTT	CASSLYLGDRDLNTEAFF
-	TRBV6-1	-	TRBJ1-4	TGTGCCAGCAGTGAAGGGGGTCGGGAAAAACTGTTTTTT	CASSEGGREKLFF
TRBD1	TRBV28	-	TRBJ1-1	TGTGCCAGCAGTTCATCCCACGGGACAGGTATGAACACTGAAGCTTTCTTT	CASSSSHGTGMNTEAFF
-	TRBV30	-	TRBJ2-2	TGTGCCTGGATTTGGAACACCGGGGAGCTGTTTTTT	CAWIWNTGELFF
-	TRBV29-1	-	TRBJ2-3	TGCAGCGTCGGGAGCCCAGATACGCAGTATTTT	CSVGSPDTQYF
-	TRBV21-1	-	TRBJ1-6	TGTGCCAGCAGCAAAGCGGGTGGGAATTCACCCCTCCACTTT	CASSKAGGNSPLHF
TRBD2	TRBV10-1	-	TRBJ2-2	TGCGCCAGCGGGGATAGCGGGGGAACAATCGGGGAGCTGTTTTTT	CASGDSGGTIGELFF
TRBD1	TRBV7-2	once	TRBJ2-5	TGTGCCAGCAGCTTAACCGGACAGGCATGGGAGACCCAGTACTTC	CASSLTGQAWETQYF
-	TRBV11-2	-	TRBJ2-7	TGTGCCAGCACCCCAGGAAGGGTACCTTCCGAGCAGTACTTC	CASTPGRVPSEQYF
TRBD1	TRBV6-6	once	TRBJ1-2	TGTGCCAGCAGCCGGACAGGACTTAACTATGGCTACACCTTC	CASSRTGLNYGYTF
-	TRBV18	-	TRBJ1-1	TGTGCCAGCTCACCGTCCCGTGATGGCACTGAAGCTTTCTTT	CASSPSRDGTEAFF
TRBD1	TRBV25-1	-	TRBJ1-2	TGTGCCAGCAGTCCCCACAGGACAGGGTATATGGGCCTCTATGGCTACACCTTC	CASSPHRTGYMGLYGYTF
TRBD2	TRBV7-2	-	TRBJ2-1	TGTGCCAGCAGGGAATTAGCGGGAGTTGATGAGCAGTTCTTC	CASRELAGVDEQFF
-	TRBV28	-	TRBJ2-2	TGTGCCAGCAGTTTCGAGTGGCAGGGGGGCCCCGGGACCGGGGAGCTGTTTTTT	CASSFEWQGGPGTGELFF
TRBD2	TRBV7-3	once	TRBJ2-2	TGTGCCAGCACCCTAGCGGGAGGGGCCGGGGAGCTGTTTTTT	CASTLAGGAGELFF
-	TRBV4-1	-	TRBJ1-1	TGCGCCAGCAGAAGGGGTATAGGTCTAAACACTGAAGCTTTCTTT	CASRRGIGLNTEAFF
-	TRBV7-3	-	TRBJ1-6	TGTGCCAGCAGCTTAAGACAGGCCAATTCACCCCTCCACTTT	CASSLRQANSPLHF
-	TRBV18	-	TRBJ2-3	TGTGCCAGCTCACCCGTGGCAGACTCAAGCGCTACGCAGTATTTT	CASSPVADSSATQYF